This paragraph reports one TCR beta chain. The V gene's germline CDR1 is MRHNA and CDR2 SNTAGT. The CDR3 has 15 amino acids. V shed 4 bases and J 0 bases; nucleotides not matched to a gene: 3. This specimen comes from a study of blood T cell repertoires in COVID-19. Study-level information: Acute and convalescent COVID-19 specimens originated in the United States, Italy and Spain. Nucleic acid was either cDNA or gDNA, and it came from T cells, B-cell-depleted T cells, or PBMCs.

Profiling relied on immunoSEQ multiplex PCR, and the TCRdb table lists in-frame clones only, not all of them. The sample records around 72,000 clones, roughly 90% being singletons. Sequenced material: peripheral blood. The clonotype comes from a woman in her fifties or sixties with acute or convalescent COVID-19. The chain links TRBV6-4 to TRBJ2-1; TRBD2 aligns across 7 bases. CDR3 amino acids: CASSAGRDSYNEQFF. The CDR3 DNA follows: TGTGCCAGCAGTGCGGGGAGGGACTCCTACAATGAGCAGTTCTTC.